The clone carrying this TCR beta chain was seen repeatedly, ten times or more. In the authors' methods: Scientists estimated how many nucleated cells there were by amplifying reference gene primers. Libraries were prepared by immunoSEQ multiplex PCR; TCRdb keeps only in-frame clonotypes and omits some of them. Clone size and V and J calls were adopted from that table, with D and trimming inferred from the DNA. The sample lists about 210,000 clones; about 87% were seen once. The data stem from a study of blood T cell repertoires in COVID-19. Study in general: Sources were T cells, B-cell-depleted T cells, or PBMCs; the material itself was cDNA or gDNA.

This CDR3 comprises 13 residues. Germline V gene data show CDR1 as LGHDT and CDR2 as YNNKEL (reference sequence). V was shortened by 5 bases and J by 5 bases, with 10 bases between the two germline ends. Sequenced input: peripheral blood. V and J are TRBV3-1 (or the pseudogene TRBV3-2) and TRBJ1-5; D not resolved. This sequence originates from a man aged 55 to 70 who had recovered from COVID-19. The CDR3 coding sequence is TGTGCCAGCAGCTCGTATTCCGATCAGCCCCAGCATTTT. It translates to CASSSYSDQPQHF.